Shown below are 7 T cell receptor beta chains from a single sample sequenced in a study of Graves' ophthalmopathy and Graves' hyperthyroidism. The sequenced template was RNA, covering the TCR beta CDR3 region. A first-round RT-PCR used HTBI primers, followed by a second-round multiplex PCR. TCRdb re-called the multiplex PCR reads through MiXCR, storing one row per CDR3 protein. The table has 500,000 to 700,000 distinct CDR3 sequences, about a fifth seen once. Sample: peripheral blood. These receptors all come from a young woman with stable Graves' hyperthyroidism. Some clones in this sample may be carry-over from other donors' samples.

The chain couples TRBV6-2 or TRBV6-3 to TRBJ2-5; 8 bases are a match to TRBD1. CDR1 and CDR2 (germline): MNHEY, SVGEGT. The CDR3 runs 15 residues. The V segment lost 5 bases and the J segment 3 bases; nucleotides outside the gene matches: 8. DNA for the CDR3: TGTGCCAGCAGTGAGACGGACAGGGTCAAAGAGACCCAGTACTTC. It is translated as CASSETDRVKETQYF.

The chain employs TRBV6-1 and TRBJ1-2, with D possibly matching TRBD1 (6 bases). The CDR3 runs 14 residues. V was cut by 6 bases and J by 4 bases, with 15 bases left in between. The V gene's germline CDR1 is MNHNS and CDR2 SASEGT. In DNA form, the CDR3 reads TGTGCCAGCAGGGCAGGGGCCGCTACCTATGGCTACACCTTC. Protein: CASRAGAATYGYTF.

This rearrangement joins TRBV5-6 to TRBJ1-1; D is undetermined. Germline values: CDR1 SGHDT, CDR2 YYEEEE. V lost 4 bases to trimming and J lost 8 bases, with 15 bases between them. The CDR3 contains 13 residues. In DNA form, the CDR3 reads TGTGCCAGCAGCCCAGGAAGGCCACAGGAAGCTTTCTTT. This gives the protein CASSPGRPQEAFF.

The chain employs TRBV2 and TRBJ1-5, with D possibly matching TRBD1 (6 bases). V was shortened by 6 bases and J by 5 bases, with 14 bases between the two germline ends. The CDR3 runs 14 residues. CDR1 and CDR2 from the germline V gene are SNHLY and FYNNEI. The CDR3 region has the DNA TGTGCCAGCAGCAAGACAGGTCCCTATCAGCCCCAGCATTTT. Translated: CASSKTGPYQPQHF.

This clonotype was picked up many times. V usage is TRBV7-7 and J usage is TRBJ2-5; D gene unclear. The CDR3 is 13 residues long. The germline CDR1 and CDR2 sequences are SSHAT and FNYEAQ (reference sequence). V was clipped by 5 bases and J by 5 bases, with 12 bases between them. The CDR3 DNA is TGTGCCAGCAGCCACGACACTGGGGAGACCCAGTACTTC. Encoded protein: CASSHDTGETQYF.

Ten or more counts support this clonotype. J is TRBJ1-1 and V is TRBV7-8; D gene uncertain. This CDR3 has 14 residues. The ends were cut back, 1 base at V and 3 bases at J, with 9 bases in the middle. Germline CDR1 and CDR2: SGHVS and FQNEAQ. CDR3 region: CASSLDSRDTEAFF. CDR3 bases: TGTGCCAGCAGCTTAGATAGTAGGGACACTGAAGCTTTCTTT. Filled out from reference TRBV7-8 and TRBJ1-1, the complete variable domain reads GAGVSQSPRYKVAKRGQDVALRCDPISGHVSLFWYQQALGQGPEFLTYFQNEAQLDKSGLPSDRFFAERPEGSVSTLKIQRTQQEDSAVYLCASSLDSRDTEAFFGQGTRLTVV.

The table lists this clonotype with many counts. The V and J genes are TRBV10-3 and TRBJ2-7; D uncertain. Trimming left V 7 bases short and J 3 bases short, with 13 bases between. Germline V lookup: CDR1 ENHRY, CDR2 SYGVKD. The CDR3 contains 13 residues. DNA for the CDR3: TGTGCCATCACGGTAGAGGTCGGCTACGAGCAGTACTTC. Translated: CAITVEVGYEQYF.